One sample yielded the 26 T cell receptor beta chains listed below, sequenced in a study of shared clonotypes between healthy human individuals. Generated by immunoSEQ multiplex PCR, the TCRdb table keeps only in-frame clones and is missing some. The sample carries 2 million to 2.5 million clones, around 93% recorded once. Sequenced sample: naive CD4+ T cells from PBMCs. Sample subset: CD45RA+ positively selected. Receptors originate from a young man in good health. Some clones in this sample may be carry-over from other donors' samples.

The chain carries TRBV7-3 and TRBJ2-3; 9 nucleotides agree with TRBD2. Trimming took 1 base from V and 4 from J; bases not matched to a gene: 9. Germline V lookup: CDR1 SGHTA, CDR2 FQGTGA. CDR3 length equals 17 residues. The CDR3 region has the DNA TGTGCCAGCAGCTTAAACCTAGCGGGAAGTTCGGCAGATACGCAGTATTTT. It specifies CASSLNLAGSSADTQYF.

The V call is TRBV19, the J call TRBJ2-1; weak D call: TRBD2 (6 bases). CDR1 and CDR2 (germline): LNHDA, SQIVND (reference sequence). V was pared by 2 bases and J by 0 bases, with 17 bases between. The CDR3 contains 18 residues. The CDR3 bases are TGTGCCAGTAGTATACGACACCGGGGAGGAAGCTCCTACAATGAGCAGTTCTTC. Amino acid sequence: CASSIRHRGGSSYNEQFF.

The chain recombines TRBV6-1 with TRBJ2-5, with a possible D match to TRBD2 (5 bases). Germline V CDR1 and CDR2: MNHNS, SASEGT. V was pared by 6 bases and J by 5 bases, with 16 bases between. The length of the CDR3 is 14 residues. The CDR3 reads CASRSEGPRETQYF. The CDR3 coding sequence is TGTGCCAGCAGGTCCGAGGGCCCTAGGGAGACCCAGTACTTC.

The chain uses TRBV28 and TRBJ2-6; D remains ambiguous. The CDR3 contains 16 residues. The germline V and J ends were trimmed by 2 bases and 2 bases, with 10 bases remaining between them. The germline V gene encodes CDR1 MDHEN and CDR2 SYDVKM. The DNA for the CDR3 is TGTGCCAGCAGTTTAGTTACCGCAGCTGGGGCCAACGTCCTGACTTTC. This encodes CASSLVTAAGANVLTF.

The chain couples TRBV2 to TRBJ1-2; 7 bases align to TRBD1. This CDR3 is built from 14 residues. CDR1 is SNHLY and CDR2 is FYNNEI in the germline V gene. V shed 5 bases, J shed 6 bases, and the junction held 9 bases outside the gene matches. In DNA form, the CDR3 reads TGTGCCAGCAGTTATAGGGGGACAGAAAATGGCTACACCTTC. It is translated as CASSYRGTENGYTF.

CDR3 DNA: TGTGCCAGCAGCTCACGACAGGGGAACCTCGGGCAGTTCTTC. Amino acid sequence: CASSSRQGNLGQFF. The V call is TRBV7-9, the J call TRBJ2-1; 8 positions match TRBD1. CDR3 length: 14 amino acids. Germline trimming cut 4 bases from V and 12 bases from J; bases unmatched to any gene: 11. CDR1 and CDR2 (germline): SEHNR, FQNEAQ (reference sequence).

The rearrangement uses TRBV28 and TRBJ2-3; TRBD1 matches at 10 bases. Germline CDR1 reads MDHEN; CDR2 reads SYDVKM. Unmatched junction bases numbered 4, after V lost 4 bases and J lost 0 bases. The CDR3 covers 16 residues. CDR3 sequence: CASSSRQGASTDTQYF. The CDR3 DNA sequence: TGTGCCAGCAGTTCCAGACAGGGGGCTAGCACAGATACGCAGTATTTT.

Here the CDR3 reads CASSLAGDETYEQYF. The DNA for the CDR3 is TGCGCCAGCAGCTTGGCGGGTGATGAGACCTACGAGCAGTACTTC. The rearrangement uses TRBV5-1 and TRBJ2-7; D gene ambiguous. The germline V gene has CDR1 SGHRS and CDR2 YFSETQ. Trimming cost V 0 bases and J 2 bases, with 12 bases left between them. This CDR3 region has 15 residues.

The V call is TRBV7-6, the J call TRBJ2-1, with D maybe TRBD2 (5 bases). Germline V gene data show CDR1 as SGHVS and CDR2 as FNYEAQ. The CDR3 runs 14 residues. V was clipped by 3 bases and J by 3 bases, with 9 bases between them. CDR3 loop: CASSLEVYYNEQFF. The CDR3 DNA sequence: TGTGCCAGCAGCTTGGAGGTTTACTACAATGAGCAGTTCTTC.

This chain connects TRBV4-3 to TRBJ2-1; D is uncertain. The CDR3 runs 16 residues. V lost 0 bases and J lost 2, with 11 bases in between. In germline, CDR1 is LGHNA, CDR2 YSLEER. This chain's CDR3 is CASSQDWSGAYNEQFF. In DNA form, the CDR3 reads TGCGCCAGCAGCCAAGATTGGAGTGGGGCCTACAATGAGCAGTTCTTC.

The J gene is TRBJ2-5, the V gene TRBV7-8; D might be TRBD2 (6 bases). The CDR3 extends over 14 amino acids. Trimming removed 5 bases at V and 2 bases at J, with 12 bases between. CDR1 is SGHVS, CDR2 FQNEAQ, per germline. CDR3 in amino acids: CASSQYGGQETQYF. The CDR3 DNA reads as TGTGCCAGCAGCCAATATGGGGGGCAAGAGACCCAGTACTTC.

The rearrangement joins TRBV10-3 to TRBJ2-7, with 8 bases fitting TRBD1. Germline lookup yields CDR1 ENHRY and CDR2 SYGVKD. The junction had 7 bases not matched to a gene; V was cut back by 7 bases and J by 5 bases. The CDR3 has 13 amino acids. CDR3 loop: CAIMAGGGDEQYF. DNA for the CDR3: TGTGCCATCATGGCAGGGGGCGGCGACGAGCAGTACTTC.

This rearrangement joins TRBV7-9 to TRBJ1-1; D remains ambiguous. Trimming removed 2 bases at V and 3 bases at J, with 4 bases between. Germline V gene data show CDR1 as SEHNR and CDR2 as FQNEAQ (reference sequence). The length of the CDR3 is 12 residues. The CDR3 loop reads CASSLLYTEAFF. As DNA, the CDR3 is TGTGCCAGCAGCTTATTATACACTGAAGCTTTCTTT. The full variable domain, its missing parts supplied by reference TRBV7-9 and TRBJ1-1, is DTGVSQNPRHKITKRGQNVTFRCDPISEHNRLYWYRQTLGQGPEFLTYFQNEAQLEKSRLLSDRFSAERPKGSFSTLEIQRTEQGDSAMYLCASSLLYTEAFFGQGTRLTVV.

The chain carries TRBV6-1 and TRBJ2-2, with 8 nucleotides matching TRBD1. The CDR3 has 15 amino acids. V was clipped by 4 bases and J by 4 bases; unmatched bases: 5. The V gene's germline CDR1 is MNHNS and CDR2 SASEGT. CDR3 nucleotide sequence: TGTGCCAGCAGTGTTCAGACAGGGGCCACCGGGGAGCTGTTTTTT. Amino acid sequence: CASSVQTGATGELFF.

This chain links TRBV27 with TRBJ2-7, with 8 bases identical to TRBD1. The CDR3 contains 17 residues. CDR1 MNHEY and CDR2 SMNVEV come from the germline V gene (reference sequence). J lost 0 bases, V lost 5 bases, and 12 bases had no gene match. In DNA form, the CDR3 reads TGTGCCAGCAGTATCCTTCCAGGGGGCGGAACCTCCTACGAGCAGTACTTC. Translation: CASSILPGGGTSYEQYF.

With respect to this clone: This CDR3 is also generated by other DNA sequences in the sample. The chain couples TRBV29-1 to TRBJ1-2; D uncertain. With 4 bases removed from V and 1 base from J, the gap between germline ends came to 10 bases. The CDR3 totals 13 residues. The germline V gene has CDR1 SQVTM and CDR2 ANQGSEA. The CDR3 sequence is CSVGRRLNYGYTF. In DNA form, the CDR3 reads TGCAGCGTTGGCCGCAGGCTTAACTATGGCTACACCTTC.

CDR3 residues: CASSLVLAGVSTDTQYF. In DNA form, the CDR3 reads TGTGCCAGCAGCTTAGTGCTAGCGGGAGTCTCGACAGATACGCAGTATTTT. The rearrangement links TRBV7-9 to TRBJ2-3; 10 bases agree with TRBD2. The junction had 7 bases not matched to a gene; V was cut back by 1 base and J by 3 bases. The CDR3 has 17 amino acids. In germline, CDR1 is SEHNR, CDR2 FQNEAQ (reference sequence).

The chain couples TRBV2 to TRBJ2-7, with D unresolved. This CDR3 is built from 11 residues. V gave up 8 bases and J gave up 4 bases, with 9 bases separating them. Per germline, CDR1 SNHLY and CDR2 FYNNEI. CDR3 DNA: TGTGCCAGCGCGTTCGGTTACGAGCAGTACTTC. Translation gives CASAFGYEQYF.

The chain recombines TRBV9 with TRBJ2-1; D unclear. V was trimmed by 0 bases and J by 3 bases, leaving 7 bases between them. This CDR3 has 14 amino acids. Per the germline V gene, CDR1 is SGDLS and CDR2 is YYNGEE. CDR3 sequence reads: CASSVGADYNEQFF. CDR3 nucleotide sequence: TGTGCCAGCAGCGTAGGCGCCGACTACAATGAGCAGTTCTTC.

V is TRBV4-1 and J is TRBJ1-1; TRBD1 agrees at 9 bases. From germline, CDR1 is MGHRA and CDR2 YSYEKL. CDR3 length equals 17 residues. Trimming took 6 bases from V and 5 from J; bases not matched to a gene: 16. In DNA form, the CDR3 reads TGCGCCAGCAGATCTAGGCCACAGGGGGCGAGGGAGACTGAAGCTTTCTTT. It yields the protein CASRSRPQGARETEAFF.

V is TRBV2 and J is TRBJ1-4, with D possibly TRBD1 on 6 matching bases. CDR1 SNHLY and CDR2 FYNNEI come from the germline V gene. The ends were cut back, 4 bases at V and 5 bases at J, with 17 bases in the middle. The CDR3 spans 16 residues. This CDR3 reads CASSAVQGIGNEKLFF. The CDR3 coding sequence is TGTGCCAGCAGTGCCGTGCAGGGGATTGGGAATGAAAAACTGTTTTTT.

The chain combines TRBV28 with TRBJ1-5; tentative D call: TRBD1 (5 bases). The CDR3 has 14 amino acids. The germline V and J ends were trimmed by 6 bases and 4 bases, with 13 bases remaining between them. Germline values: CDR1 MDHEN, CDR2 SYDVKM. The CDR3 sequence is CASRTTGDNQPQHF. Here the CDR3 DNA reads TGTGCCAGCAGAACAACGGGGGATAATCAGCCCCAGCATTTT.

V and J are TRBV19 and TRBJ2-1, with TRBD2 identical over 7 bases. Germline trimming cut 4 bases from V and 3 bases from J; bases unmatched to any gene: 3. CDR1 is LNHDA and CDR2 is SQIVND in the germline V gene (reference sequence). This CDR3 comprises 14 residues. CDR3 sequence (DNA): TGTGCCAGTAGTACTCTAGCGGTCTACAATGAGCAGTTCTTC. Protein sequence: CASSTLAVYNEQFF.

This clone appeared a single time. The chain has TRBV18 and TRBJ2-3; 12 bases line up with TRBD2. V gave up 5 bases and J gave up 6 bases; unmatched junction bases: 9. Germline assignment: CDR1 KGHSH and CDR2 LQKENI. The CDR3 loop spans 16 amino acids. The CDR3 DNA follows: TGTGCCAGCTCATCGACTAGCGGGAGTGGATGGGATACGCAGTATTTT. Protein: CASSSTSGSGWDTQYF.

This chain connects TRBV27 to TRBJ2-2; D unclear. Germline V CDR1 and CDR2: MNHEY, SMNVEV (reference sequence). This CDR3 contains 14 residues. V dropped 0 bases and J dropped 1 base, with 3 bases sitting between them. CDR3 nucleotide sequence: TGTGCCAGCAGTTTATCCTTGAACACCGGGGAGCTGTTTTTT. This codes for CASSLSLNTGELFF.

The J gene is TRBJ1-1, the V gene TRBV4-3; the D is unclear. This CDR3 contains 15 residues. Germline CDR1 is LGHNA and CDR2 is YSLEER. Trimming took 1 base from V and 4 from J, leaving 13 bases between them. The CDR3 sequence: CASSQAGVLSTEAFF. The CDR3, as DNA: TGCGCCAGCAGCCAAGCCGGAGTTTTAAGCACTGAAGCTTTCTTT.